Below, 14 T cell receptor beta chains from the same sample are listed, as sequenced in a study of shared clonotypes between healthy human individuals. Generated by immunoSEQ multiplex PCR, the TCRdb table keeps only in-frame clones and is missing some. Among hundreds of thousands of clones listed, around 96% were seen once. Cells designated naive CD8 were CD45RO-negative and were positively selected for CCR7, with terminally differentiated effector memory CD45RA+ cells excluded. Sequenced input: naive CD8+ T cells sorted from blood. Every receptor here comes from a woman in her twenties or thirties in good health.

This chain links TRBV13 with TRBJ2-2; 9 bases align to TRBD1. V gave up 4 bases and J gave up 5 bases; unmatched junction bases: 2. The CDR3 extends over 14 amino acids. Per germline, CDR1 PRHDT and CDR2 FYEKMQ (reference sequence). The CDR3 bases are TGTGCCAGCAGCTCGGACAGGGGAACCGGGGAGCTGTTTTTT. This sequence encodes CASSSDRGTGELFF.

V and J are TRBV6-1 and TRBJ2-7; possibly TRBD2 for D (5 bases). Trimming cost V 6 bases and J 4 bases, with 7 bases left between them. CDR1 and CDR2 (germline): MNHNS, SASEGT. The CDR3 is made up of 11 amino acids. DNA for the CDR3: TGTGCCAGCAGAGAGCGGTACGAGCAGTACTTC. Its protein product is CASRERYEQYF.

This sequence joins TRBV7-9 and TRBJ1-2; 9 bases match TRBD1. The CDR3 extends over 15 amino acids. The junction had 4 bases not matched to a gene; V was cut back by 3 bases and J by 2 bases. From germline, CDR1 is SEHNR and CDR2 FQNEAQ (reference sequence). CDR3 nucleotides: TGTGCCAGCAGCTTGACAGGGGGTAGGAACTATGGCTACACCTTC. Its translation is CASSLTGGRNYGYTF.

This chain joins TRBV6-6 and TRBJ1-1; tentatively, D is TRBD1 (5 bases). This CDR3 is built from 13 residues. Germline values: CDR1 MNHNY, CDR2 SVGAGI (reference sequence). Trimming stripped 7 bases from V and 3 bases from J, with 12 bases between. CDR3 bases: TGTGCCAGCACCAACGGGGGTTACACTGAAGCTTTCTTT. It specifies CASTNGGYTEAFF.

This CDR3 reads CASSSLTGSYEQYF. As DNA, the CDR3 is TGTGCCAGCAGCTCCCTGACAGGATCCTACGAGCAGTACTTC. This sequence joins TRBV11-2 and TRBJ2-7, with a tentative D call TRBD1 (6 bases). The germline V gene encodes CDR1 SGHAT and CDR2 FQNNGV. CDR3 length: 14 residues. Trimming pared 4 bases from V and 1 base from J, leaving 11 bases between.

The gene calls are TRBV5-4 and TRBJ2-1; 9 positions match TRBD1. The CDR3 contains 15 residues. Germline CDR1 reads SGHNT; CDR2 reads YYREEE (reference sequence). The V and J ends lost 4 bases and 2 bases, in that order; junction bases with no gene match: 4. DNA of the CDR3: TGTGCCAGCAGCCCGGGACAGGGTCCCTACAATGAGCAGTTCTTC. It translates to CASSPGQGPYNEQFF. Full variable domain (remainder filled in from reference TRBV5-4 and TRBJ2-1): ETGVTQSPTHLIKTRGQQVTLRCSSQSGHNTVSWYQQALGQGPQFIFQYYREEENGRGNFPPRFSGLQFPNYSSELNVNALELDDSALYLCASSPGQGPYNEQFFGPGTRLTVL.

This chain's CDR3 is CASSYLRTNTDTQYF. CDR3 in DNA: TGTGCCAGCAGCTACCTCCGGACTAACACAGATACGCAGTATTTT. The chain uses TRBV7-8 and TRBJ2-3, with D perhaps matching TRBD2 (6 bases). Germline V gene data show CDR1 as SGHVS and CDR2 as FQNEAQ. V shed 4 bases and J shed 2 bases, with 13 bases lying between them. This CDR3 contains 15 residues.

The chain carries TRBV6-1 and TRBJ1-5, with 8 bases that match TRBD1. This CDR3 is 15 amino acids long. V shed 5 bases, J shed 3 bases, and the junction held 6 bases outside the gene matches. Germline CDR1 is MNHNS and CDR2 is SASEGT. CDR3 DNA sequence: TGTGCCAGCAGTCTTCGGACAGGGCCCAATCAGCCCCAGCATTTT. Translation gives CASSLRTGPNQPQHF.

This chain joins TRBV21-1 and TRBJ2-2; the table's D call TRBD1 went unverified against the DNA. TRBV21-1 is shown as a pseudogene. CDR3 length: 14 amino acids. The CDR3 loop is CASSKTGADGELFF. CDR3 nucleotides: TGTGCCAGCAGCAAGACAGGGGCTGACGGGGAGCTGTTTTTT.

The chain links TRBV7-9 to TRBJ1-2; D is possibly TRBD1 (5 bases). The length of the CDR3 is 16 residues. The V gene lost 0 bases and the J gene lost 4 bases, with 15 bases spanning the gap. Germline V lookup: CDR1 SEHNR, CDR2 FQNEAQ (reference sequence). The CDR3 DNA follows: TGTGCCAGCAGCTTAGCAGGAGCACCTGGGGGCTATGGCTACACCTTC. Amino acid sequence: CASSLAGAPGGYGYTF.

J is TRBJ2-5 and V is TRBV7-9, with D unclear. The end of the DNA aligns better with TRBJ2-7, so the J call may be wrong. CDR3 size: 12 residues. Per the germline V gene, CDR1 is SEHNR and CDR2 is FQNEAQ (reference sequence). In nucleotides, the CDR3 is TGTGCCAGCAGCAGGGAAGGGTACGAGCAGTACTTC. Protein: CASSREGYEQYF.

The CDR3 reads CASSGVTTYNEQFF. The CDR3 DNA follows: TGTGCCAGCAGCGGAGTAACGACTTACAATGAGCAGTTCTTC. The chain links TRBV9 to TRBJ2-1; D gene uncertain. Germline V gives CDR1 SGDLS, CDR2 YYNGEE. V was shortened by 3 bases and J by 4 bases, with 11 bases between the two germline ends. The CDR3 length is 14 residues.

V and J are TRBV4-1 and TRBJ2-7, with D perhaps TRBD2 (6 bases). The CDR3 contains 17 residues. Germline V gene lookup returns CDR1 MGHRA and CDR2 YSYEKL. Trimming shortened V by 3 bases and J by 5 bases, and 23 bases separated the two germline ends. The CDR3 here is CASSQVRGLSGDDEQYF. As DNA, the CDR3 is TGCGCCAGCAGCCAGGTTCGGGGGTTGTCGGGGGACGACGAGCAGTACTTC.

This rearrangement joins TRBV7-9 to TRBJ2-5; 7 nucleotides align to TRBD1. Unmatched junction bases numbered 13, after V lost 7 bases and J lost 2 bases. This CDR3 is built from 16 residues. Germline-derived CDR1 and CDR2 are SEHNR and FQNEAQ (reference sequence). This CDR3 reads CASTTPGRDRQETQYF. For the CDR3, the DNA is TGTGCCAGCACCACCCCGGGCCGGGACAGACAAGAGACCCAGTACTTC.